This TCR beta chain originates from a study of T cells in Graves' hyperthyroidism and ophthalmopathy. Stable hyperthyroidism: no ophthalmopathy progression over 18 months of follow-up. The study enrolled patients aged 18 to 65 with newly diagnosed hyperthyroidism of under 2 months' duration. Thyroid ultrasound, orbital computed tomography, clinical symptoms, and serum thyroxine and TRAb underpinned diagnoses. Germline V gene lookup returns CDR1 SQVTM and CDR2 ANQGSEA. V was clipped by 5 bases and J by 6 bases; unmatched bases: 4. The CDR3 covers 13 residues. The CDR3 regions of TCR beta were amplified from RNA transcripts. HTBI primers were used for first-round RT-PCR of the TCR CDR3. MiXCR, applied by TCRdb to the multiplex PCR reads, yields one record per CDR3 protein. The sample has about 560,000 distinct CDR3 sequences, 35% to 55% seen once.

Sequencing used peripheral blood or thyroid tissue (not recorded which). The clonotype was recovered from a woman in her late teens or twenties with Graves' hyperthyroidism. The chain couples TRBV29-1 to TRBJ2-2; 9 bases match TRBD1. The CDR3 region is CSVHRTGAGELFF. The DNA for the CDR3 is TGCAGCGTTCATAGGACAGGGGCCGGGGAGCTGTTTTTT.